These 5 T cell receptor beta chains were sequenced from one sample in a study of PD-1 blockade in classical Hodgkin lymphoma. Using immunoSEQ multiplex PCR, the repertoire was profiled, and TCRdb retains in-frame clones only, with some absent. This sample has about 97,000 clones, with roughly 84% found just once. Each of the patients experienced relapse following autologous stem cell transplantation, and their brentuximab vedotin exposure differed. Sample: peripheral blood mononuclear cells (PBMCs), taken at baseline. Receptor source: a human donor with classical Hodgkin lymphoma.

This chain connects TRBV5-1 to TRBJ2-6; a weak D match, TRBD2 (5 bases). CDR3 length: 18 residues. Germline V gives CDR1 SGHRS, CDR2 YFSETQ. Trimming cost V 5 bases and J 0 bases, with 18 bases left between them. The CDR3: CASSYIAGAGSGANVLTF. The DNA of the CDR3 is TGCGCCAGCAGTTATATTGCGGGTGCCGGCTCTGGGGCCAACGTCCTGACTTTC.

This clone was observed a few times. The chain has TRBV28 and TRBJ1-6; D is unclear. The CDR3 extends over 15 amino acids. V lost 8 bases and J lost 7, with 18 bases in between. Germline values: CDR1 MDHEN, CDR2 SYDVKM. The CDR3, as DNA: TGTGCCAGCGGCTCCACGGGGTTAGGGAATTCACCCCTCCACTTT. Translation: CASGSTGLGNSPLHF.

The V gene is TRBV19, the J gene TRBJ2-2, with TRBD2 matching 12 bases. V shed 5 bases and J 7 bases; nucleotides not matched to a gene: 5. CDR3 length equals 15 residues. Germline CDR1 is LNHDA and CDR2 is SQIVND (reference sequence). The CDR3 is CASSRLAGAGGELFF. The CDR3 bases are TGTGCCAGTAGTCGACTAGCGGGAGCGGGCGGGGAGCTGTTTTTT.

This clone was counted a few times. The rearrangement uses TRBV11-2 and TRBJ1-5, with D perhaps TRBD1 (5 bases). The CDR3 spans 13 residues. In germline, CDR1 is SGHAT, CDR2 FQNNGV. V gave up 5 bases and J gave up 5 bases, with 10 bases separating them. CDR3 protein: CASSRDGDQPQHF. CDR3 bases: TGTGCCAGCAGCCGGGACGGGGATCAGCCCCAGCATTTT.

The chain links TRBV30 to TRBJ2-7; weak D call: TRBD1 (6 bases). The germline V and J ends were trimmed by 4 bases and 2 bases, with 9 bases remaining between them. There are 12 residues in the CDR3. Germline values: CDR1 GTSNPN, CDR2 SVGIG (reference sequence). The CDR3 is CAWTRGPYEQYF. DNA for the CDR3: TGTGCCTGGACCAGGGGACCCTACGAGCAGTACTTC.